This TCR beta chain was retrieved from a study of blood T cells in healthy people across ages. General observations from the study: Calculation of diversity from one million T cells yielded estimates considered to be underestimates.

Germline V gives CDR1 SEHNR, CDR2 FQNEAQ (reference sequence). The length of the CDR3 is 11 residues. Trimming left V 3 bases short and J 5 bases short, with 5 bases between. This clonotype has a count of ten or more. What it binds is unknown. Primers used in a second PCR of about 6 to 12 cycles were a sample-barcoded 5' primer and a J-beta primer mix. TCRdb passed the 5' RACE reads through MiXCR, listing each CDR3 protein once. The sample shows roughly 410,000 distinct CDR3 sequences, roughly half of them seen only once. This receptor was taken from a man aged 60-69 years in good health. V gene TRBV7-9 combines with J gene TRBJ2-7, with unresolved D. The sequenced material came from blood. CDR3 loop: CASSFINEQYF. The CDR3 coding sequence is TGTGCCAGCAGCTTCATCAACGAGCAGTACTTC.